Listed below are T cell receptor beta chains from one sample, sequenced in a study of CD8 T cells in ankylosing spondylitis. One entry per CDR3 protein results from TCRdb running MiXCR on the 5' RACE reads. Of roughly 230,000 distinct CDR3 sequences in the sample, over 15% were seen once. The specimen was blood, either unsorted or a sorted T cell fraction (not recorded which). These receptor sequences come from a male donor with ankylosing spondylitis or in good health (not recorded which). Each CDR3 is given with its conserved first and last residue. D genes are given only for firm matches. Where a row states a size, it is once, few, many or the class of an expanded clone; other rows omit it.

clone_size	v_call	j_call	d_call	cdr3_nt	cdr3_aa
-	TRBV20-1	TRBJ2-7	-	TGCAGTGCTACTTACCGGGACTCACCCTACGAGCAGTACTTC	CSATYRDSPYEQYF
-	TRBV9	TRBJ2-1	-	TGTGCCAGCAGCCCGGAGGATTGGAATGAGCAGTTCTTC	CASSPEDWNEQFF
many	TRBV6-5	TRBJ2-1	-	TGTGCCAGCAGTTACGGGGGACCCCGACCTTCCTACAATGAGCAGTTCTTC	CASSYGGPRPSYNEQFF
-	TRBV12-3/TRBV12-4	TRBJ2-7	TRBD2	TGTGCCAGCACCCAAGGCGGGAGCGGCGGCGAGCAGTACTTC	CASTQGGSGGEQYF
few	TRBV4-1	TRBJ1-4	-	TGCGCCAGCAGCCAAGATCAAGGGAAGGTCAATGAAAAACTGTTTTTT	CASSQDQGKVNEKLFF
-	TRBV2	TRBJ1-2	TRBD1	TGTGCCAGCAGTGAAGAGGGACAGGGGGCCTATGGCTACACCTTC	CASSEEGQGAYGYTF
few	TRBV20-1	TRBJ2-7	TRBD2	TGCAGTGCTAGAGGGTCTAGCGGTGCCTACGAGCAGTACTTC	CSARGSSGAYEQYF
few	TRBV29-1	TRBJ2-5	TRBD2	TGCAGCGTTGAAGAGGGGGGGGGTAGCGGGTCCCAAGAGACCCAGTACTTC	CSVEEGGGSGSQETQYF
few	TRBV13	TRBJ2-1	TRBD2	TGTGCCAGCAGCTCAGCGGGAGGCTACTCCTACAATGAGCAGTTCTTC	CASSSAGGYSYNEQFF
-	TRBV6-1	TRBJ1-5	TRBD1	TGTGCCAGCAGTGACCGGACAGGTGATAATCAGCCCCAGCATTTT	CASSDRTGDNQPQHF
few	TRBV29-1	TRBJ2-7	-	TGCAGCGTTGAAGGGGACGGGATCGAGCAGTACTTC	CSVEGDGIEQYF
-	TRBV12-3/TRBV12-4	TRBJ2-4	-	TGTGCCAGCAAGGGAGCAGGGGAAACCAAAAACATTCAGTACTTC	CASKGAGETKNIQYF
few	TRBV7-9	TRBJ1-2	-	TGTGCCAGCAGCTTAGGAGGGGGATATGGCTACACCTTC	CASSLGGGYGYTF
few	TRBV4-2	TRBJ1-2	-	TGTGCCAGCAGCCAAGACCGTACGGAGACAGTCTATGGCTACACCTTC	CASSQDRTETVYGYTF
-	TRBV29-1	TRBJ2-5	TRBD1	TGCAGCGTTGAAGAGGGACAGTCCACCCAGTACTTC	CSVEEGQSTQYF
-	TRBV5-1	TRBJ2-3	-	TGCGCCAGCAGCACAAGCGGAGGCTACACAGATACGCAGTATTTT	CASSTSGGYTDTQYF
many	TRBV12-3/TRBV12-4	TRBJ2-5	TRBD1	TGTGCCAGCAGTCTACGGGACAGGGGCTACCAAGAGACCCAGTACTTC	CASSLRDRGYQETQYF
few	TRBV6-1	TRBJ2-2	-	TGTGCCAGCAGCCGAGGACTTGGGCCCGGGGAGCTGTTTTTT	CASSRGLGPGELFF
-	TRBV5-6	TRBJ1-1	-	TGTGCCAGCAGAAGGGGCTGGGGCACTGAAGCTTTCTTT	CASRRGWGTEAFF
-	TRBV4-1	TRBJ2-7	-	TGCGCCAGCAGCCAAGATATCGGGGACGTTTACGAGCAGTACTTC	CASSQDIGDVYEQYF
few	TRBV7-9	TRBJ2-7	-	TGTGCCAGCAGCAACATGAGCTCCTACGAGCAGTACTTC	CASSNMSSYEQYF
-	TRBV7-9	TRBJ2-3	TRBD2	TGTGCCAGCAGCTCCCAGCGCGGGAGCGTCGGTGGAGATACGCAGTATTTT	CASSSQRGSVGGDTQYF
few	TRBV5-1	TRBJ2-1	TRBD2	TGCGCCAGCAGCGTAGGGACTAGCGGGGATTACAATGAGCAGTTCTTC	CASSVGTSGDYNEQFF
few	TRBV3-1	TRBJ2-7	-	TGTGCCAGCAGCCCCGGGACTTTAATCCCCCTCTCCTACGAGCAGTACTTC	CASSPGTLIPLSYEQYF
many	TRBV5-1	TRBJ2-3	TRBD1	TGCGCCAGCAGCCAGGGGGTTGGCACAGATACGCAGTATTTT	CASSQGVGTDTQYF
many	TRBV6-1	TRBJ2-1	TRBD2	TGTGCCAGCATCCCCCCTACGGGAGGGGGGGGCAATGAGCAGTTCTTC	CASIPPTGGGGNEQFF